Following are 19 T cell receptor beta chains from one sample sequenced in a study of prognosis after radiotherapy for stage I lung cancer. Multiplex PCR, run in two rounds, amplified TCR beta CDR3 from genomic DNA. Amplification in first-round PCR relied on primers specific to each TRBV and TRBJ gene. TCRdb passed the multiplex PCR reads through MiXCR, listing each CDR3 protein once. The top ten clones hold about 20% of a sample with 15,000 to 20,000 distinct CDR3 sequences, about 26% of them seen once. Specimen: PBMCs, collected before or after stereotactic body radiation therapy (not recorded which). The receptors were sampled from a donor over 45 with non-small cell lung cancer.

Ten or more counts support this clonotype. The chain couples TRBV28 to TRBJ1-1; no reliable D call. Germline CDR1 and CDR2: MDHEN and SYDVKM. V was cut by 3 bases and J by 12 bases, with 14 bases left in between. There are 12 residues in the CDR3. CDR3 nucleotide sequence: TGTGCCAGCAGTTTTGAGGATCGTGACCCTTTCTTT. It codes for CASSFEDRDPFF. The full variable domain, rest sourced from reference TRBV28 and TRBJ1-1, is DVKVTQSSRYLVKRTGEKVFLECVQDMDHENMFWYRQDPGLGLRLIYFSYDVKMKEKGDIPEGYSVSREKKERFSLILESASTNQTSMYLCASSFEDRDPFFGQGTRLTVV.

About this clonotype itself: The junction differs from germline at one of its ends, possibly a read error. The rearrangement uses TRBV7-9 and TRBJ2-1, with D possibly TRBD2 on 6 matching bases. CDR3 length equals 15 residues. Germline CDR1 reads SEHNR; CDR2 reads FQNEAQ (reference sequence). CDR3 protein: CASTLVGSRNNEQFF. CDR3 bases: TGTGCCAGCACCTTAGTCGGGAGTAGGAACAATGAGCAGTTCTTC.

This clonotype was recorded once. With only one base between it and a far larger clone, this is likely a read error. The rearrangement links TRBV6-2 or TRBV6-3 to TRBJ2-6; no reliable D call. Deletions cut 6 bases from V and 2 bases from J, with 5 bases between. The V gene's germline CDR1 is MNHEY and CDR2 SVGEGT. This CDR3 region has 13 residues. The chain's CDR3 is CASRLTGANVLTF. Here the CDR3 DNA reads TGTGCCAGCAGACTAACTGGGGCCAACGTCCTGACTTTC.

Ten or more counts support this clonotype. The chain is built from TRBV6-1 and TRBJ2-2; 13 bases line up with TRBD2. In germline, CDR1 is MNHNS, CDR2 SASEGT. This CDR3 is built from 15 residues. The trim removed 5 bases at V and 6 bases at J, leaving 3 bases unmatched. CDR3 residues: CASSRTSGSPGELFF. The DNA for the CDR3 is TGTGCCAGCAGTCGGACTAGCGGGAGTCCCGGGGAGCTGTTTTTT.

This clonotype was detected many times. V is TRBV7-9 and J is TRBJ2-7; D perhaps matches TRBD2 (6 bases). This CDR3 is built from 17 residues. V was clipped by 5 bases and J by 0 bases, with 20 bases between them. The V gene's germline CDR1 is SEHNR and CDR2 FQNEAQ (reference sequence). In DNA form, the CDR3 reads TGTGCCAGCAGCCCTGCAGGGAGGAGAATTAGCTCCTACGAGCAGTACTTC. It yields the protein CASSPAGRRISSYEQYF. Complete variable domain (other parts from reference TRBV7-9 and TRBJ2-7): DTGVSQNPRHKITKRGQNVTFRCDPISEHNRLYWYRQTLGQGPEFLTYFQNEAQLEKSRLLSDRFSAERPKGSFSTLEIQRTEQGDSAMYLCASSPAGRRISSYEQYFGPGTRLTVT.

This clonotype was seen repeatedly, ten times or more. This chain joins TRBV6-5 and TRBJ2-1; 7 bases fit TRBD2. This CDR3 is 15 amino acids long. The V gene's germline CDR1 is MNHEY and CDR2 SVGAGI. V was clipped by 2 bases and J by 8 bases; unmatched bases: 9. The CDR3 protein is CASSYGAGSGDEQFF. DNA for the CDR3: TGTGCCAGCAGTTACGGTGCGGGAAGCGGGGATGAGCAGTTCTTC.

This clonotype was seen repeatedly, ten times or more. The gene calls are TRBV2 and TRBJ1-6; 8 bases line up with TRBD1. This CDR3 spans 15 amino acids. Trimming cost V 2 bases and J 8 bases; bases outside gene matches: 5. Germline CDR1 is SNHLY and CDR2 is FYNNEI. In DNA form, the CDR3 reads TGTGCCAGCAGTGAATCAGGACAGGGCTATTCACCCCTCCACTTT. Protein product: CASSESGQGYSPLHF.

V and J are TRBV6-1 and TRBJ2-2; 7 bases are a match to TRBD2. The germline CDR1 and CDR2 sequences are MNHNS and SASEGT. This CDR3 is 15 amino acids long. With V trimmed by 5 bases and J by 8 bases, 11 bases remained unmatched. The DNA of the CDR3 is TGTGCCAGCAGTCGGACTAGAGGGAGTCCAGGGGAGCTGTTTTTT. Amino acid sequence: CASSRTRGSPGELFF.

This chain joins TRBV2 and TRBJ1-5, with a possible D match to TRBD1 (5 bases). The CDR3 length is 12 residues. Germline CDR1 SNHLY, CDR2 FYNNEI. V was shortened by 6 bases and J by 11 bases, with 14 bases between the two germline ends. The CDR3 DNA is TGTGCCAGCAGAGGGACCGCAAAGACCCAGCATTTT. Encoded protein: CASRGTAKTQHF. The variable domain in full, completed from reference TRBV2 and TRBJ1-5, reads EPEVTQTPSHQVTQMGQEVILRCVPISNHLYFYWYRQILGQKVEFLVSFYNNEISEKSEIFDDQFSVERPDGSNFTLKIRSTKLEDSAMYFCASRGTAKTQHFGDGTRLSIL.

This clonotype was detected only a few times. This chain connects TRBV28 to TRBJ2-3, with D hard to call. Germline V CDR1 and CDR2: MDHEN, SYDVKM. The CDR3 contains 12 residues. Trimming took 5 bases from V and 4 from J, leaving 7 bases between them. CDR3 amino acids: CASSGFPDTQYF. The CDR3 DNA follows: TGTGCCAGCAGTGGGTTTCCAGATACGCAGTATTTT.

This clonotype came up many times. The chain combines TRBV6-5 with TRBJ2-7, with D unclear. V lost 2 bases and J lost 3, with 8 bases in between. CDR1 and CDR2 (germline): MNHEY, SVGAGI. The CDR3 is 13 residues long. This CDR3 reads CASSYVRNYEQYF. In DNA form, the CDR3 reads TGTGCCAGCAGTTACGTGCGGAACTACGAGCAGTACTTC.

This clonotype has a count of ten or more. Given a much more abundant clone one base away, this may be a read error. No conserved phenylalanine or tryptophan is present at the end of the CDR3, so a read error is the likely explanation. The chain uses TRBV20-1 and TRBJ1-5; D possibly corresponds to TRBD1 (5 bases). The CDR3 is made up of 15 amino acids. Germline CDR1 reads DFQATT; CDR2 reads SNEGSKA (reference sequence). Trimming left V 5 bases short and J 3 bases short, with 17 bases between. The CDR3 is CSASGEGIVNQPQHL. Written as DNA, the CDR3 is TGCAGTGCTTCTGGGGAGGGGATTGTCAATCAGCCCCAGCATCTT.

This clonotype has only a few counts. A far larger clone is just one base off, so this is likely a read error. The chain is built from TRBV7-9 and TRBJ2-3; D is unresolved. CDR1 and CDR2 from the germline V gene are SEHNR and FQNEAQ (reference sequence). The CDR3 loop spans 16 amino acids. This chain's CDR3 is CTSSLFGGTSTDTQYF. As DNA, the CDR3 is TGTACCAGCAGCTTATTTGGCGGAACTAGCACAGATACGCAGTATTTT.

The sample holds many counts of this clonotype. CDR3 nucleotides: TGTGCCAGCAGTCCCCGACAGGGTTACAATGAGCAGTTCTTC. This translates into CASSPRQGYNEQFF. The J gene is TRBJ2-1, the V gene TRBV12-3 or TRBV12-4, with 7 bases identical to TRBD1. The CDR3 has 14 residues. V lost 5 bases to trimming and J lost 4 bases; unmatched junction nucleotides: 5.

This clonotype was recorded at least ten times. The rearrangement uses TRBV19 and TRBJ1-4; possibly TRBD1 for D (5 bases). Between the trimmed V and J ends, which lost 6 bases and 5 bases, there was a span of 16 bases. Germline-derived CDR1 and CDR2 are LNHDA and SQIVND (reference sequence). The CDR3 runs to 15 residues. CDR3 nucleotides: TGTGCCAGTAGGGACCGGGACTCGGGGAATGAAAAACTGTTTTTT. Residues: CASRDRDSGNEKLFF.

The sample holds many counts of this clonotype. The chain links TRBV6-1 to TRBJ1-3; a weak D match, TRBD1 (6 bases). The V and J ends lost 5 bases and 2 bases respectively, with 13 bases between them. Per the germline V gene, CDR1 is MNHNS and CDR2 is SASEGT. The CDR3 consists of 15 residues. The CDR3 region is CASSKQGGPGNTIYF. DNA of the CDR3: TGTGCCAGCAGTAAACAGGGCGGTCCTGGAAACACCATATATTTT.

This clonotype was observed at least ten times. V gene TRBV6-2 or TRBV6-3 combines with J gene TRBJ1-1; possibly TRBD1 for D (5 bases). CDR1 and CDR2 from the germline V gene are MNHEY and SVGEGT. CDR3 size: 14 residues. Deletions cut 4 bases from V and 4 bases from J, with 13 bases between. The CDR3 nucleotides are TGTGCCAGCAGTTGGGGGGGATTTAGCACTGAAGCTTTCTTT. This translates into CASSWGGFSTEAFF.

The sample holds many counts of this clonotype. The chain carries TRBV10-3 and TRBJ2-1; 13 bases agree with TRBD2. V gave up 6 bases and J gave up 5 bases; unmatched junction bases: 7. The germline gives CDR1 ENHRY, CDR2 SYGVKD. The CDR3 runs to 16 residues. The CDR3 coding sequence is TGTGCCATCAGCCGACTAGCGGGAGGATTTGACAATGAGCAGTTCTTC. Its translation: CAISRLAGGFDNEQFF.

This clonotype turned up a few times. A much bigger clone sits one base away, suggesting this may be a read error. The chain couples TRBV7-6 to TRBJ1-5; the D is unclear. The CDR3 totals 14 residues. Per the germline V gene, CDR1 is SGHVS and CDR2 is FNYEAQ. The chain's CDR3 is CASSPGNSNRPQHF. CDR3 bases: TGTGCCAGCAGCCCAGGCAATAGCAATCGGCCCCAGCATTTT.